The clone carrying this T cell receptor (beta chain) was seen more than once but under ten times. The antigen is undetermined. The sample carries other DNA sequences with the same CDR3. These data are taken from a study of cytomegalovirus exposure and HLA in healthy donors. Overall study results and limits: When a later analysis was performed, an Asian-associated ancestry cluster reportedly had fewer N-insertions than the approximately 600-donor mean.

Trimming left V 1 base short and J 3 bases short, with 3 bases between. Germline lookup yields CDR1 SGHAT and CDR2 FQNNGV. This CDR3 is built from 12 residues. It was with 60 Vbeta and 13 Jbeta primers that the PCR ran. Method: immunoSEQ multiplex PCR; TCRdb's copy keeps in-frame clones and lacks some. The profile shows approximately 220,000 clones, over 70% of them singletons. This sequence originates from a boy between 2 and 10 years old in good health and CMV-seronegative. Material: PBMCs. V and J are TRBV11-2 and TRBJ2-5; D ambiguous. The CDR3 reads CASSLAEETQYF. As DNA, the CDR3 is TGTGCCAGCAGCTTAGCGGAAGAGACCCAGTACTTC.